Each of the 28 T cell receptor beta chains below was sequenced from the same sample in a study of control samples from healthy donors and cancer patients. Sequencing used immunoSEQ multiplex PCR; TCRdb keeps in-frame clones, though not all of them. The sample shows fewer than 200,000 clones, around nine tenths of them seen only once. Sequenced material: blood. Receptors were obtained from a woman aged 25 to 39 in good health.

The chain carries TRBV5-1 and TRBJ1-4; no reliable D call. Per the germline V gene, CDR1 is SGHRS and CDR2 is YFSETQ. The CDR3 spans 14 residues. V lost 0 bases and J lost 5, with 8 bases in between. The CDR3, as DNA: TGCGCCAGCAGCTTGGGACACGGAAATGAAAAACTGTTTTTT. It yields the protein CASSLGHGNEKLFF.

J is TRBJ2-7 and V is TRBV6-1; TRBD1 or TRBD2 may be the D gene (5 bases each). V dropped 2 bases and J dropped 0 bases, with 14 bases sitting between them. The V gene's germline CDR1 is MNHNS and CDR2 SASEGT. CDR3 length: 16 residues. The CDR3 nucleotides read TGTGCCAGCAGTGAAAAGGGGAGTATCAGCTCCTACGAGCAGTACTTC. It encodes CASSEKGSISSYEQYF.

The chain uses TRBV5-4 and TRBJ1-4; 11 positions match TRBD1. The V gene end was trimmed by 0 bases and the J gene end by 12 bases; junction bases not matched to a gene: 10. The CDR3 length is 16 residues. Germline V gene sequence: CDR1 SGHNT, CDR2 YYREEE (reference sequence). The CDR3 region has the DNA TGTGCCAGCAGCTTGGGGCCGAGGACAGGGGGCGGAGAACTGTTTTTT. The encoded protein is CASSLGPRTGGGELFF.

This chain links TRBV5-4 with TRBJ2-1; D not resolved. This CDR3 is 14 amino acids long. V was pared by 4 bases and J by 7 bases, with 15 bases between. Germline CDR1 is SGHNT and CDR2 is YYREEE (reference sequence). The CDR3 DNA reads as TGTGCCAGCAGCCTTGTTGGCGGCCGTAATGAGCAGTTCTTC. Protein: CASSLVGGRNEQFF.

This chain uses TRBV6-5 with TRBJ2-1, with a possible D match to TRBD2 (5 bases). This CDR3 is built from 15 residues. Germline V gene data show CDR1 as MNHEY and CDR2 as SVGAGI. V shed 9 bases and J shed 0 bases, with 15 bases lying between them. The CDR3 nucleotides read TGTGCCAGTCGGACGGGGATAAGCTCCTACAATGAGCAGTTCTTC. It translates to CASRTGISSYNEQFF.

V is TRBV15 and J is TRBJ1-1, with D uncertain. This CDR3 contains 14 residues. In germline, CDR1 is LNHNV, CDR2 YYDKDF (reference sequence). Trimming pared 0 bases from V and 5 bases from J, leaving 10 bases between. Here the CDR3 DNA reads TGTGCCACCAGCAGAGAAAGGAGTCTAACTGAAGCTTTCTTT. Its translation is CATSRERSLTEAFF.

The chain combines TRBV5-3 with TRBJ1-1; D remains ambiguous. TRBV5-3 is an open reading frame whose function is uncertain. CDR3 size: 13 residues. Between the trimmed V and J ends, which lost 2 bases and 0 bases, there was a span of 5 bases. The CDR3 loop reads CARSFGMNTEAFF. CDR3 bases: TGTGCCAGAAGCTTTGGAATGAACACTGAAGCTTTCTTT.

This sequence joins TRBV30 and TRBJ2-1; no clear D. The CDR3 runs to 10 residues. Trimming cost V 2 bases and J 10 bases, with 6 bases left between them. The germline V gene has CDR1 GTSNPN and CDR2 SVGIG (reference sequence). CDR3 sequence reads: CAWSTVEQFF. The CDR3 DNA reads TGTGCCTGGAGTACGGTCGAGCAGTTCTTC.

This CDR3 is CASKPWDTEAFF. In DNA, the CDR3 is TGTGCCAGCAAGCCGTGGGACACTGAAGCTTTCTTT. J is TRBJ1-1 and V is TRBV9, with D uncertain. Looked up from germline, CDR1 is SGDLS and CDR2 is YYNGEE. The CDR3 is 12 amino acids. The V and J ends lost 6 bases and 3 bases respectively, with 9 bases between them. Full variable domain (missing parts from reference TRBV9 and TRBJ1-1): DSGVTQTPKHLITATGQRVTLRCSPRSGDLSVYWYQQSLDQGLQFLIQYYNGEERAKGNILERFSAQQFPDLHSELNLSSLELGDSALYFCASKPWDTEAFFGQGTRLTVV.

V gene TRBV2 combines with J gene TRBJ1-2; D is undetermined. The CDR3 runs 17 residues. The V gene lost 1 base and the J gene lost 3 bases, with 18 bases spanning the gap. CDR1 is SNHLY and CDR2 is FYNNEI in the germline V gene. The CDR3 coding sequence is TGTGCCAGCAGTGAAGGCCAAAAAAATTACAAGTACTATGGCTACACCTTC. It encodes CASSEGQKNYKYYGYTF.

CDR3 residues: CASSFTGTGNYGYTF. In DNA, the CDR3 is TGTGCCAGCAGTTTTACCGGGACAGGGAACTATGGCTACACCTTC. The V and J genes are TRBV6-5 and TRBJ1-2, with 9 positions matching TRBD1. V was clipped by 4 bases and J by 2 bases; unmatched bases: 5. The CDR3 loop spans 15 amino acids. Germline CDR1 reads MNHEY; CDR2 reads SVGAGI.

The chain has TRBV7-9 and TRBJ2-3; 8 nucleotides align to TRBD2. Germline loops: CDR1 SEHNR, CDR2 FQNEAQ (reference sequence). The CDR3 sequence is 12 residues long. The CDR3 DNA reads TGTGGAGCGGGAGCCTCCGCAGATACGCAGTATTTT. It codes for CGAGASADTQYF.

Only one count was recorded for this clone. The chain uses TRBV19 and TRBJ2-3; 7 positions match TRBD1. The CDR3 runs 14 residues. Germline CDR1 reads LNHDA; CDR2 reads SQIVND (reference sequence). The ends lost 5 bases at V and 6 bases at J; junction bases unmatched: 8. Here the CDR3 reads CASSPWTGPDTQYF. In DNA form, the CDR3 reads TGTGCCAGTAGTCCGTGGACAGGTCCCGATACGCAGTATTTT.

The rearrangement links TRBV6-1 to TRBJ1-1, with no clear D. CDR3 length: 13 residues. From germline, CDR1 is MNHNS and CDR2 SASEGT. V gave up 3 bases and J gave up 6 bases, with 11 bases separating them. The CDR3 is CASSDVATAEAFF. The CDR3 DNA reads as TGTGCCAGCAGTGATGTTGCAACAGCTGAAGCTTTCTTT.

A word on this clone: Additional DNA sequences in this sample encode the identical CDR3. This chain links TRBV12-3 or TRBV12-4 with TRBJ1-6; perhaps TRBD1 as D (5 bases). The CDR3 is 13 residues long. Trimming removed 3 bases at V and 11 bases at J, with 11 bases between. CDR3 sequence: CASSLTETTPLHF. The CDR3 DNA reads TGTGCCAGCAGTTTGACAGAAACCACACCCCTCCACTTT.

V usage is TRBV5-5 and J usage is TRBJ1-1; perhaps TRBD1 as D (5 bases). CDR1 and CDR2 (germline): SGHKS, YYEKEE (reference sequence). V lost 2 bases to trimming and J lost 8 bases, with 10 bases between them. The CDR3 runs 12 residues. CDR3 loop: CASSFDSLEAFF. In DNA, the CDR3 is TGTGCCAGCAGCTTTGACAGCCTAGAAGCTTTCTTT.

The chain joins TRBV6-5 to TRBJ1-3; D is perhaps TRBD1 (6 bases). This CDR3 contains 15 residues. The germline CDR1 and CDR2 sequences are MNHEY and SVGAGI. V shed 2 bases and J shed 2 bases, with 10 bases lying between them. CDR3 loop: CASSYAGGAGNTIYF. CDR3 bases: TGTGCCAGCAGTTACGCGGGGGGCGCTGGAAACACCATATATTTT.

In nucleotides, the CDR3 is TGTGCCACCAGTGAGCGTGCGGGACGAGCGATTGAGGGGACCCAGTACTTC. It specifies CATSERAGRAIEGTQYF. This chain uses TRBV24-1 with TRBJ2-5, with D perhaps TRBD2 (6 bases). Germline values: CDR1 KGHDR, CDR2 SFDVKD. V shed 4 bases and J shed 7 bases, with 24 bases lying between them. The CDR3 loop spans 17 amino acids.

The chain uses TRBV3-1 (or the pseudogene TRBV3-2) and TRBJ1-2; 7 bases fit TRBD1. The CDR3 is 17 amino acids. V shed 1 base, J shed 4 bases, and the junction held 12 bases outside the gene matches. The germline gives CDR1 LGHDT, CDR2 YNNKEL (reference sequence). The CDR3 loop is CASSQGQGGEFLYGYTF. In nucleotides, the CDR3 is TGTGCCAGCAGCCAAGGACAGGGTGGAGAGTTTCTCTATGGCTACACCTTC.

The CDR3 sequence: CASSDWTSGEQFF. The CDR3 DNA sequence: TGTGCCAGCAGCGATTGGACTAGCGGGGAACAGTTCTTC. The chain carries TRBV11-3 and TRBJ2-1; 12 bases match TRBD2. The CDR3 loop spans 13 amino acids. The V and J ends lost 5 bases and 13 bases, in that order; junction bases with no gene match: 6. Germline V gene data show CDR1 as SGHNT and CDR2 as YENEEA.

This clone occurred a few times. The chain carries TRBV28 and TRBJ2-7; D possibly corresponds to TRBD1 (6 bases). Germline CDR1 is MDHEN and CDR2 is SYDVKM. The CDR3 is 15 residues long. V was trimmed by 5 bases and J by 4 bases, leaving 18 bases between them. The CDR3 region is CASSRPTGSSYEQYF. The CDR3 DNA reads TGTGCCAGCAGTCGGCCGACAGGCTCCTCTTACGAGCAGTACTTC.

This rearrangement joins TRBV19 to TRBJ2-7; a possible D gene is TRBD1 (6 bases). There are 13 residues in the CDR3. V was shortened by 5 bases and J by 5 bases, with 13 bases between the two germline ends. Germline V gene data show CDR1 as LNHDA and CDR2 as SQIVND (reference sequence). The CDR3 loop reads CASSSRQVHEQYF. The CDR3 DNA follows: TGTGCCAGTAGTTCCCGACAGGTCCACGAGCAGTACTTC.

The V gene is TRBV28, the J gene TRBJ2-6; D tentatively reads TRBD1 or TRBD2 (5 bases each). Germline assignment: CDR1 MDHEN and CDR2 SYDVKM. The CDR3 covers 14 residues. Trimming cost V 6 bases and J 1 base, with 7 bases left between them. CDR3 nucleotides: TGTGCCAGCAGGAGGGGTTCTGGGGCCAACGTCCTGACTTTC. Translating gives CASRRGSGANVLTF.

The DNA of the CDR3 is TGTGCCAGCAGTTTATGGGCGGGGACTGAAGCTTTCTTT. As protein: CASSLWAGTEAFF. The V call is TRBV27, the J call TRBJ1-1, with D uncertain. With 1 base removed from V and 5 bases from J, the gap between germline ends came to 8 bases. The CDR3 is 13 residues long. From germline, CDR1 is MNHEY and CDR2 SMNVEV (reference sequence).

This chain connects TRBV19 to TRBJ1-2; D is perhaps TRBD1 (6 bases). CDR3 length: 14 amino acids. Trimming cost V 3 bases and J 8 bases, with 16 bases left between them. Germline-derived CDR1 and CDR2 are LNHDA and SQIVND (reference sequence). CDR3 loop: CASSIKGVSFGYTF. DNA for the CDR3: TGTGCCAGTAGTATCAAGGGGGTCAGTTTCGGCTACACCTTC.

The chain combines TRBV5-8 with TRBJ2-3, with D tentatively TRBD1 or TRBD2 (5 bases each). V was clipped by 0 bases and J by 1 base, with 9 bases between them. Per germline, CDR1 SGHTS and CDR2 YDEGEE. The CDR3 consists of 15 residues. CDR3 residues: CASSLVGVGTDTQYF. In DNA, the CDR3 is TGTGCCAGCAGCTTGGTGGGGGTGGGCACAGATACGCAGTATTTT.

The chain carries TRBV5-1 and TRBJ1-4; D not certain. V was pared by 0 bases and J by 4 bases, with 10 bases between. The CDR3 has 15 residues. The germline CDR1 and CDR2 sequences are SGHRS and YFSETQ. The CDR3 DNA is TGCGCCAGCAGCTTGGGGCCAGGCGTTAATGAAAAACTGTTTTTT. Protein sequence: CASSLGPGVNEKLFF.

The chain has TRBV30 and TRBJ1-2; D gene unclear. Germline CDR1 is GTSNPN and CDR2 is SVGIG (reference sequence). With 7 bases removed from V and 6 bases from J, the gap between germline ends came to 9 bases. The CDR3 length is 10 residues. The CDR3 spells CALSLHGYTF. For the CDR3, the DNA is TGTGCCTTGTCACTACATGGCTACACCTTC.